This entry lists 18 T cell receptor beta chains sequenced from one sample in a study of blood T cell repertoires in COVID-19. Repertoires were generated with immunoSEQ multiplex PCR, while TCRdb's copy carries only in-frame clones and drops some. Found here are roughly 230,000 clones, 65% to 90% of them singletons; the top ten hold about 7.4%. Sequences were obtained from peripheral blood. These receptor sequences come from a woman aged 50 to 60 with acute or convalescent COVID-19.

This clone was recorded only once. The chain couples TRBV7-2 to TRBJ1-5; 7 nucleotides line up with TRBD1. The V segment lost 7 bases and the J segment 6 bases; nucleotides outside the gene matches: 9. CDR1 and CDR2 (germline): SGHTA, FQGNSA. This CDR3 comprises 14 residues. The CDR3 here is CASTSRTGGQPQHF. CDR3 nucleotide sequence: TGTGCCAGCACCTCAAGGACAGGTGGTCAGCCCCAGCATTTT.

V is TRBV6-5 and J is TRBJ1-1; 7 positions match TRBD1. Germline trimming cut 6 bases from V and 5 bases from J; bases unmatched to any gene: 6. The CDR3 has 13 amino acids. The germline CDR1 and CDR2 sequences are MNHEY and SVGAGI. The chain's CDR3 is CASSLEGATEAFF. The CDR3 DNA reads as TGTGCCAGCAGCCTAGAGGGGGCGACTGAAGCTTTCTTT.

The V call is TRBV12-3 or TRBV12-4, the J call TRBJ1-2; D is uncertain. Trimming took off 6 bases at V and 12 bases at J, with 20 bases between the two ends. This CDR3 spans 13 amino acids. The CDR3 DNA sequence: TGTGCCAGCAGCCCAATTGCTTCGGGAGGGCACACCTTC. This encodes CASSPIASGGHTF.

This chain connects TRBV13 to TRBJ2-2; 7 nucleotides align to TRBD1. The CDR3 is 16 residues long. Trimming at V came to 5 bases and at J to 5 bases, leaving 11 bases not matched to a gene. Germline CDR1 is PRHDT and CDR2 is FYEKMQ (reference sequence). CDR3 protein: CASSPGGLARTGELFF. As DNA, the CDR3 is TGTGCCAGCAGCCCAGGGGGTCTGGCCCGAACCGGGGAGCTGTTTTTT.

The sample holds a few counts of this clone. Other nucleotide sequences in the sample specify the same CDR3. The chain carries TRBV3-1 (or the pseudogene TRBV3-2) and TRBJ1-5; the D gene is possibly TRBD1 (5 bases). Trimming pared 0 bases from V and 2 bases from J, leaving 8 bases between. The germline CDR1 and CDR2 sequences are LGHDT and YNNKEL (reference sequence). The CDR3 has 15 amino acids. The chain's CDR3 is CASSQDVGGNQPQHF. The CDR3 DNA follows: TGTGCCAGCAGCCAAGATGTAGGGGGCAATCAGCCCCAGCATTTT.

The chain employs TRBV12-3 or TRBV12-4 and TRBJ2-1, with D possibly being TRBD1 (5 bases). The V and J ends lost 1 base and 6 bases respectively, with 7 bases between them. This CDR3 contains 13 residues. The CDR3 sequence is CASSLGRVNEQFF. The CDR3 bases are TGTGCCAGCAGTTTAGGCAGGGTCAATGAGCAGTTCTTC.

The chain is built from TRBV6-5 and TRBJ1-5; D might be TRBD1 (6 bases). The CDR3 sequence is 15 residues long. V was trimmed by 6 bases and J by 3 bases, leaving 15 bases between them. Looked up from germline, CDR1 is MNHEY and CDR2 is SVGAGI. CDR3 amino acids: CASSLDRSLNQPQHF. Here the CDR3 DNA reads TGTGCCAGCAGCCTCGACAGGTCTCTCAATCAGCCCCAGCATTTT.

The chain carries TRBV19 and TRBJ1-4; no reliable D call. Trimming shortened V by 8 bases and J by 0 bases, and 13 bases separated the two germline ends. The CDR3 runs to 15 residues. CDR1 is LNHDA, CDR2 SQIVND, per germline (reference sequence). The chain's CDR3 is CASHPPHSTNEKLFF. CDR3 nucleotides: TGTGCCAGTCACCCCCCGCACTCAACTAATGAAAAACTGTTTTTT.

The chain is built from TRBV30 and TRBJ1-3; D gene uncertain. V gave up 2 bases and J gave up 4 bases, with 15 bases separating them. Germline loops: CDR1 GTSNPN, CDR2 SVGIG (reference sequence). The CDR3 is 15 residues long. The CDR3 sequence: CAWSFAGFSGNTIYF. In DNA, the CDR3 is TGTGCCTGGAGTTTTGCCGGTTTCTCGGGAAACACCATATATTTT.

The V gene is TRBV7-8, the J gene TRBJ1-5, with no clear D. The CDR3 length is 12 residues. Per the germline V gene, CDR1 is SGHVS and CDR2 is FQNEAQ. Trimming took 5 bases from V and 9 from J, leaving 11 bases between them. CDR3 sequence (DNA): TGTGCCAGCAGCCTACCGGAGTCGCCCCAGCATTTT. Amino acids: CASSLPESPQHF. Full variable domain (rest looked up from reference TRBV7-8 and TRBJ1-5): GAGVSQSPRYKVAKRGQDVALRCDPISGHVSLFWYQQALGQGPEFLTYFQNEAQLDKSGLPSDRFFAERPEGSVSTLKIQRTQQEDSAVYLCASSLPESPQHFGDGTRLSIL.

CDR3: CATGESREKLFF. The CDR3 DNA reads as TGTGCCACCGGGGAGAGCCGCGAAAAACTGTTTTTT. The gene calls are TRBV6-5 and TRBJ1-4; D is unresolved. CDR3 size: 12 residues. Trimming took 10 bases from V and 8 from J, leaving 14 bases between them. In germline, CDR1 is MNHEY, CDR2 SVGAGI.

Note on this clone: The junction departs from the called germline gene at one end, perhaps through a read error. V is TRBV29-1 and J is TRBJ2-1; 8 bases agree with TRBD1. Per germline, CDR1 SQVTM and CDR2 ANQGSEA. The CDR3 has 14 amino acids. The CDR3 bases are TGCAGCGTACGAAACAGGGGGTCCTCCAATGAGCAGTTCTTC. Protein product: CSVRNRGSSNEQFF.

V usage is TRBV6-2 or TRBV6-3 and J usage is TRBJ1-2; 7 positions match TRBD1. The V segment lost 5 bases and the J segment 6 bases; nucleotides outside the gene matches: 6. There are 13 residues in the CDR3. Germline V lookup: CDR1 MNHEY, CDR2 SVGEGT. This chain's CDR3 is CASSQTGPNGYTF. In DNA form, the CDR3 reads TGTGCCAGCAGTCAGACAGGGCCCAATGGCTACACCTTC.

CDR3 bases: TGTGCCAGCTCACGGGCAGGGACAGTCAACACTGAAGCTTTCTTT. Its protein is CASSRAGTVNTEAFF. The V and J genes are TRBV18 and TRBJ1-1, with 7 bases aligning to TRBD1. This CDR3 contains 15 residues. Germline V CDR1 and CDR2: KGHSH, LQKENI. V trimming: 4 bases; J trimming: 2 bases; junction bases outside the gene matches: 7.

CDR3 sequence (DNA): TGTGCCAGTAGTAAAAGTAACAGGGGACTAGTAGCCTACAATGAGCAGTTCTTC. Translating gives CASSKSNRGLVAYNEQFF. The V and J genes are TRBV19 and TRBJ2-1; maybe TRBD2 (8 bases). This CDR3 spans 18 amino acids. CDR1 and CDR2 from the germline V gene are LNHDA and SQIVND (reference sequence). V lost 4 bases to trimming and J lost 2 bases, with 21 bases between them.

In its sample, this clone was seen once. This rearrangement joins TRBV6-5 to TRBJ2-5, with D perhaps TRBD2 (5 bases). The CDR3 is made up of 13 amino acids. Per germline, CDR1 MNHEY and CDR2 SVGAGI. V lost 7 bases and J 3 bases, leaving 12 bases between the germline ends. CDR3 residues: CASTTRRKETQYF. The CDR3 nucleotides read TGTGCCAGCACGACAAGGAGGAAAGAGACCCAGTACTTC.

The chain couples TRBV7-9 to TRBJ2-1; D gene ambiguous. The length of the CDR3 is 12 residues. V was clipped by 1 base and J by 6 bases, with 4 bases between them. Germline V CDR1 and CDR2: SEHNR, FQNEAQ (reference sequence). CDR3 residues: CASSLVSNEQFF. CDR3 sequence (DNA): TGTGCCAGCAGCTTAGTTAGCAATGAGCAGTTCTTC.

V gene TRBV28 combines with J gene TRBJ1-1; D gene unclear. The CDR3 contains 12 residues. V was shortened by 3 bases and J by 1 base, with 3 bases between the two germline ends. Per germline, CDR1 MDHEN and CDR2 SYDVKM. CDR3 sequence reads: CASSFRNTEAFF. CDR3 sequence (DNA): TGTGCCAGCAGTTTCCGGAACACTGAAGCTTTCTTT.